This TCR beta chain was profiled in a study of cytomegalovirus exposure and HLA in healthy donors. As for the study in general: HLA-typed donors were the source of about 85 million unique TCRs, which an early data release held. General observations from the study: Later, an analysis found that common viral pathogens appeared to be linked with several of the most significant clusters. Altogether, 160 or so TCR beta chains were recorded as cytomegalovirus-associated. In vitro checks showed that a few CMV-associated chains really do target CMV antigens.

The CDR3 is 17 amino acids. V was cut by 3 bases and J by 0 bases, with 17 bases left in between. The PCR had 60 Vbeta and 13 Jbeta primers. Assay: immunoSEQ multiplex PCR; the TCRdb copy retains only in-frame clones and omits some. The sample contains under 100,000 clones, approximately 80% of which appear only once. Comment on this clone: The antigen remains undetermined.

The sequencing sample was made of PBMCs. This chain uses TRBV23-1 with TRBJ1-1; D is uncertain. TRBV23-1 is recorded as an ORF, its role being uncertain. The source of this sequence is a woman aged 70 to 79 in good health and CMV-seropositive. CDR3 amino acids: CASSHQTLFTLNTEAFF. CDR3 coding DNA: TGCGCCAGCAGTCACCAGACACTTTTCACCTTGAACACTGAAGCTTTCTTT.